This T cell receptor beta chain comes out of a study of blood T cell repertoires in COVID-19. Study at large: The United States, Italy and Spain supplied acute and convalescent COVID-19 samples. T cells, B-cell-depleted T cells, or PBMCs supplied cDNA or gDNA.

Seattle participants joined during active infection and were tracked over time. How the authors handled the data: Reference gene primer amplification gave estimated nucleated cell counts. The assay was immunoSEQ multiplex PCR, and TCRdb's table has in-frame clones only and misses some. Clone size and the V and J calls come from that table; the DNA yielded D and trimming. Of 250,000 or so clones in the sample, 90% are singletons; the top ten hold about 2.1%. This CDR3 contains 17 residues. Germline values: CDR1 LGHNA, CDR2 YNFKEQ. V lost 4 bases, J lost 4 bases, and 14 bases stayed unmatched. The gene calls are TRBV4-2 and TRBJ1-1; the match to TRBD1 covers 8 bases. The sample consisted of peripheral blood. The TCR sequence derives from a woman aged 60-70 years with COVID-19, enrolled during active disease. The CDR3 sequence: CASSRQGGQGSFTEAFF. The CDR3 region has the DNA TGTGCCAGCAGCCGCCAAGGTGGACAGGGAAGTTTCACTGAAGCTTTCTTT.